This TCR beta chain was recovered during a study of regulatory T cells in long-lasting Graves disease. The CDR3 sequence is 15 residues long. Germline trimming cut 1 base from V and 4 bases from J; bases unmatched to any gene: 7. Germline V gene sequence: CDR1 PRHDT, CDR2 FYEKMQ (reference sequence). About this clonotype itself: Its cognate antigen is unknown.

For TCR beta, libraries came from iRepertoire HTBI primers and Arm-PCR of CDR3 regions. TCRdb processed the multiplex PCR reads anew with MiXCR; each CDR3 protein has one entry. Of a few hundred thousand distinct CDR3 sequences in the sample, roughly 24% were seen once. Findings and caveats of the study: Peripheral blood was the sole material, not thyroid tissue. Preferential use of TRBV28, TRBJ1-2 and TRBJ2-5 was seen in persistent disease.

The time point was: persistent/refractory GD, antithyroid drugs over 5 years with positive TRAb. From PBMCs, RNA was extracted and then used to make the TCR library. V usage is TRBV13 and J usage is TRBJ2-7, with TRBD1 matching over 7 bases. The sequence was obtained from a woman aged 40 to 49 with Graves disease. Sequencing was performed on peripheral blood mononuclear cells (PBMCs), taken when the disease was refractory, from a patient treated with antithyroid drugs. The CDR3 region is CASSLVATGQYEQYF. CDR3 in DNA: TGTGCCAGCAGCTTAGTTGCGACAGGGCAGTACGAGCAGTACTTC.